Sequencing of this T cell receptor (beta chain) was carried out in a study of OX40 agonist ivuxolimab in advanced cancers. Trimming removed 4 bases from V and 0 bases from J, with 16 bases in between. In germline, CDR1 is GTSNPN, CDR2 SVGIG (reference sequence). The CDR3 extends over 16 amino acids. Using immunoSEQ multiplex PCR, the repertoire was profiled, and TCRdb retains in-frame clones only, with some absent. This table has about 68,000 clones, 84% appearing once. Only a few counts were recorded for this clone. This specimen consisted of CD4+ or CD8+ T cells sorted from blood, obtained in a trial of the OX40 agonist ivuxolimab. The rearrangement links TRBV30 to TRBJ2-1; unclear D gene. The receptor comes from an adult with an advanced solid tumor such as melanoma, head and neck, liver or kidney cancer. CDR3 residues: CAWTSGYSSSYNEQFF. The CDR3 region has the DNA TGTGCCTGGACATCGGGCTATTCGAGCTCCTACAATGAGCAGTTCTTC.